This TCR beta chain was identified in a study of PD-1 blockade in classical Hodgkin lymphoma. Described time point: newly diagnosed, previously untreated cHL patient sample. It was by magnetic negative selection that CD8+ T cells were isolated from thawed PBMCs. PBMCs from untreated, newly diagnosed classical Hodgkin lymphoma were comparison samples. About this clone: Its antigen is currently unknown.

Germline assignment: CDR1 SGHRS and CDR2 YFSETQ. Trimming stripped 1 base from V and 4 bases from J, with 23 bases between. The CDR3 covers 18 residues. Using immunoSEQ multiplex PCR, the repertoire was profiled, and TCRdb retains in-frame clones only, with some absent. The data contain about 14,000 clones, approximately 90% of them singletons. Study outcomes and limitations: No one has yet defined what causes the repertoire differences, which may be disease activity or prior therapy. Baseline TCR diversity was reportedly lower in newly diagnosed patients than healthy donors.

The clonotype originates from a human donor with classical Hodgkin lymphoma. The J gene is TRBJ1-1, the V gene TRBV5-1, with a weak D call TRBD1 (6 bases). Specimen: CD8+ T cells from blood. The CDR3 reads CASSLTPESRGWATEAFF. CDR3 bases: TGCGCCAGCAGCTTGACCCCTGAATCTAGGGGGTGGGCCACTGAAGCTTTCTTT.